Listed here are 2 T cell receptor beta chains from one sample, sequenced in a study of blood T cell repertoires in COVID-19. TCRdb's copy holds only in-frame clones and misses some; the assay was immunoSEQ multiplex PCR. The table includes approximately 120,000 clones, roughly 87% detected once. The sequenced sample was peripheral blood. The receptors come from a woman aged 80 or over with acute or convalescent COVID-19.

The chain has TRBV18 and TRBJ1-1; D gene uncertain. CDR1 is KGHSH, CDR2 LQKENI, per germline. The germline V and J ends were trimmed by 3 bases and 3 bases, with 8 bases remaining between them. CDR3 size: 13 residues. CDR3 DNA sequence: TGTGCCAGCTCACCTAGTTTGGACACTGAAGCTTTCTTT. Its protein is CASSPSLDTEAFF.

The V call is TRBV6-2 or TRBV6-3, the J call TRBJ2-1; D is unresolved. Germline V gene lookup returns CDR1 MNHEY and CDR2 SVGEGT. The CDR3 is 15 amino acids. V lost 6 bases and J lost 1, with 13 bases in between. In DNA, the CDR3 is TGTGCCAGCAGCCCGTGGGCCGCGTCCTACAATGAGCAGTTCTTC. Amino acid sequence: CASSPWAASYNEQFF.